This T cell receptor beta chain is from a study of T-cell memory formation after mild COVID-19. Study as a whole: The two donors had largely donor-specific TCR clusters.

Libraries for TCRalpha and TCRbeta carried sample barcodes and unique molecular identifiers via 5'RACE. TCRdb reprocessed the 5' RACE reads via MiXCR and lists one record per CDR3 protein. The sample has roughly 500,000 distinct CDR3 sequences, roughly 20% seen once. This clonotype occurred a few times. Its target is not known. The CDR3 has 16 residues. CDR1 and CDR2 from the germline V gene are SGHTA and FQGNSA. Trimming removed 1 base from V and 0 bases from J, with 13 bases in between. Overall study results and limits: Certain responding clones were present in pre-infection memory, suggesting participation of cross-reactive memory. CD4+ clones that contracted lay mainly in CM and EM; CD8+ ones lay in EMRA.

The V and J genes are TRBV7-2 and TRBJ2-7; D gene uncertain. The sequencing sample was made of PBMCs or a T cell subset sorted from them (not recorded which). The receptor comes from an adult woman who had mild COVID-19 (a few samples of this study predate the infection). Cell type and time point are not known. CDR3 loop: CASSLVASHSSYEQYF. The CDR3 bases are TGTGCCAGCAGCTTAGTGGCATCGCACAGCTCCTACGAGCAGTACTTC.